This T cell receptor beta chain was captured by sequencing in a study of T cell responses to AZD1222 COVID-19 vaccine. Clones were read by immunoSEQ multiplex PCR, and TCRdb kept only the in-frame ones, dropping some. The data hold 100,000 to 150,000 clones, with around 87% observed a single time. CDR1 and CDR2 (germline): KGHSH, LQKENI. Deletions cut 5 bases from V and 4 bases from J, with 19 bases between. This CDR3 comprises 16 residues. The source is an adult in good health. The material was peripheral blood, obtained on day 0 of AZD1222 vaccination. The chain joins TRBV18 to TRBJ2-3, with D unresolved. CDR3 bases: TGTGCCAGCTCAGAGGTCCAAAGGGAATTGTCAGATACGCAGTATTTT. Translation gives CASSEVQRELSDTQYF. Variable domain in full (rest from reference TRBV18 and TRBJ2-3): NAGVMQNPRHLVRRRGQEARLRCSPMKGHSHVYWYRQLPEEGLKFMVYLQKENIIDESGMPKERFSAEFPKEGPSILRIQQVVRGDSAAYFCASSEVQRELSDTQYFGPGTRLTVL.